This T cell receptor (beta chain) was captured in a study of blood T cell repertoires in COVID-19. The CDR3 extends over 16 amino acids. CDR1 LGHNA and CDR2 YSLEER come from the germline V gene. With V trimmed by 0 bases and J by 3 bases, 3 bases remained unmatched. Those who participated ranged in age from roughly 18 to 95 years and resided in approximately 23 US areas. The repertoire was sequenced with immunoSEQ multiplex PCR; TCRdb's copy has only in-frame clones and lacks some. This sample has 150,000 or so clones; roughly 87% occur once, and the top ten carry 0.95% to 1.5%. The TCR was taken from a human donor with acute COVID-19. The donor label of this sample is uncertain. V is TRBV4-3 and J is TRBJ2-3; 10 bases map to TRBD2. The specimen sequenced was PBMCs or T cells enriched from blood (not recorded which). CDR3 nucleotide sequence: TGCGCCAGCAGCCAAGAAGCGGGGGGGCTTACAGATACGCAGTATTTT. Protein product: CASSQEAGGLTDTQYF.